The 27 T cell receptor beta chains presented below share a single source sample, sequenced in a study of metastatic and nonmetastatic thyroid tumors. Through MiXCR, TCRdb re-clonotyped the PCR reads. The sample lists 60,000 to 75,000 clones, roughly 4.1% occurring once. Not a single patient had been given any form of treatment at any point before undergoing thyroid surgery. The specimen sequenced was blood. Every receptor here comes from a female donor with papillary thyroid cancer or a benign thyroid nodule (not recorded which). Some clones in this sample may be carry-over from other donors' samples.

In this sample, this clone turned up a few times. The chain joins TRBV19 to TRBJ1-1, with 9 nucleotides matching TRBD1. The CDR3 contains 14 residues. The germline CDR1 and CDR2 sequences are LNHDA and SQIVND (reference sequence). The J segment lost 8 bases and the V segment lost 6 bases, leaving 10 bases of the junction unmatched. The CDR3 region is CASSVGTGSGEAFF. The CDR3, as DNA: TGTGCCAGTAGCGTAGGGACAGGGAGTGGCGAAGCTTTCTTT.

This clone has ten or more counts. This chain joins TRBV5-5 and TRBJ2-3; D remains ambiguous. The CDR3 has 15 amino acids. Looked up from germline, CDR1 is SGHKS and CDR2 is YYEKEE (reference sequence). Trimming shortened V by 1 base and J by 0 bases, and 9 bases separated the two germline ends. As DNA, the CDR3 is TGTGCCAGCAGCTTGATACCCCAGAGCACAGATACGCAGTATTTT. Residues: CASSLIPQSTDTQYF.

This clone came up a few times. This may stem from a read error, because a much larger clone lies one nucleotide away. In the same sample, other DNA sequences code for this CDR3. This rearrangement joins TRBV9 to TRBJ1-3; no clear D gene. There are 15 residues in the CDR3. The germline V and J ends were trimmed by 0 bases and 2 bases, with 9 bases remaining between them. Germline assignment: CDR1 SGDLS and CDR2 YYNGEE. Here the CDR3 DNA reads TGTGCCAGCAGCGTAGATTGGGGTCCTGGAAACACCATATATTTT. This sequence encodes CASSVDWGPGNTIYF.

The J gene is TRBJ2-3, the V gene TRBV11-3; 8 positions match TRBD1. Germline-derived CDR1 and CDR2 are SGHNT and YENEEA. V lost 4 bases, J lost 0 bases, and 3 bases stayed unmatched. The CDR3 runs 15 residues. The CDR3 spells CASSYGQGSTDTQYF. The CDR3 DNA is TGTGCCAGCAGCTATGGACAGGGAAGCACAGATACGCAGTATTTT.

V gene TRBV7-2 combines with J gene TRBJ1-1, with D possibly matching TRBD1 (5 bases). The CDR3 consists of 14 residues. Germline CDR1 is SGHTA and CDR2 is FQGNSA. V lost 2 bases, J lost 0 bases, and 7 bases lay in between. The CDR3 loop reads CASSLTTVNTEAFF. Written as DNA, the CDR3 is TGTGCCAGCAGCTTAACGACAGTGAACACTGAAGCTTTCTTT.

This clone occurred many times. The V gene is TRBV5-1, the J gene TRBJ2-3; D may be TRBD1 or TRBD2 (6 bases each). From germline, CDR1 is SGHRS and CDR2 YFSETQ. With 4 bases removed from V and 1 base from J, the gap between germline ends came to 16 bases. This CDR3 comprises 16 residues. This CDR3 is CASSLLRGQGTDTQYF. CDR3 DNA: TGCGCCAGCAGCCTACTCCGGGGGCAGGGCACAGATACGCAGTATTTT.

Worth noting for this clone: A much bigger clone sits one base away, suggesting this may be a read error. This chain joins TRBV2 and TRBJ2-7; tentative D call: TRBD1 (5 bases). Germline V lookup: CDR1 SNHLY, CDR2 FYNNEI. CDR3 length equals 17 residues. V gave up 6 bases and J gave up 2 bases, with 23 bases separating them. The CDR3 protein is CASSQISLGLQPYEQYF. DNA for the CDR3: TGTGCCAGCAGCCAAATATCTCTGGGGCTCCAACCCTACGAGCAGTACTTC. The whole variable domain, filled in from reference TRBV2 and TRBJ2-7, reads EPEVTQTPSHQVTQMGQEVILRCVPISNHLYFYWYRQILGQKVEFLVSFYNNEISEKSEIFDDQFSVERPDGSNFTLKIRSTKLEDSAMYFCASSQISLGLQPYEQYFGPGTRLTVT.

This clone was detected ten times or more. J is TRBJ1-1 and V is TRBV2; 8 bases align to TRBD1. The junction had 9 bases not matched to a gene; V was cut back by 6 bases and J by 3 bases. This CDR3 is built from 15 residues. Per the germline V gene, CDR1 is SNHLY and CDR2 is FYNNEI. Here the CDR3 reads CASSIRGLVDTEAFF. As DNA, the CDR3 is TGTGCCAGCAGCATCAGGGGGCTGGTGGACACTGAAGCTTTCTTT.

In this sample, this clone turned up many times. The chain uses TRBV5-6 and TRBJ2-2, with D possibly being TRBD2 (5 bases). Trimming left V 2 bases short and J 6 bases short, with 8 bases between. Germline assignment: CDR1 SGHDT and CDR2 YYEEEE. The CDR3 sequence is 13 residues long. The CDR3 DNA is TGTGCCAGCAGCTTAACCGGGGCCGGGGAGCTGTTTTTT. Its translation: CASSLTGAGELFF.

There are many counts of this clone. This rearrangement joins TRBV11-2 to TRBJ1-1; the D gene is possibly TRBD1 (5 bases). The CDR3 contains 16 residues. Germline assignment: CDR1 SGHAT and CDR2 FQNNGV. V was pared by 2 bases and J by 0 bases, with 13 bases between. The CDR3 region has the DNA TGTGCCAGCAGCTTACGGCGGGACCGATTGAACACTGAAGCTTTCTTT. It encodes CASSLRRDRLNTEAFF.

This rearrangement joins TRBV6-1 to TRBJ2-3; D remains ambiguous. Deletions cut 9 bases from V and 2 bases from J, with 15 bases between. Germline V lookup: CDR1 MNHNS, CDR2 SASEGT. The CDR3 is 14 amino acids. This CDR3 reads CASTAIGNTDTQYF. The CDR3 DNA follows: TGTGCCAGTACGGCCATCGGCAACACAGATACGCAGTATTTT.

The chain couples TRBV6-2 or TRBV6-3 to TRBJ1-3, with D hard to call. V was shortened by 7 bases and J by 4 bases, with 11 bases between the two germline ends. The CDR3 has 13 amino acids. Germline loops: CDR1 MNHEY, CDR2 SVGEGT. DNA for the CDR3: TGTGCCAGCACAGTGGCAAAAGGAAACACCATATATTTT. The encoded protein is CASTVAKGNTIYF.

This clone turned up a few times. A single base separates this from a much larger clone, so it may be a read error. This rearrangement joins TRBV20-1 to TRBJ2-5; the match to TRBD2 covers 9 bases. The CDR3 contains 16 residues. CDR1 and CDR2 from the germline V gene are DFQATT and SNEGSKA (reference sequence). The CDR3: CSATAGSGSWQETKYF. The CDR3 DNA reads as TGCAGTGCTACCGCGGGTAGCGGGAGTTGGCAAGAGACCAAGTACTTC.

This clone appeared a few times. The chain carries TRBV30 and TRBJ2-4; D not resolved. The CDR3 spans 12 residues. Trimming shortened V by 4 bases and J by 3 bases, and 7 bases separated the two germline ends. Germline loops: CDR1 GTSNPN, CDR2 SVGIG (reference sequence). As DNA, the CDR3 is TGTGCCTGGAACACGAACAAAAACATTCAGTACTTC. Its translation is CAWNTNKNIQYF.

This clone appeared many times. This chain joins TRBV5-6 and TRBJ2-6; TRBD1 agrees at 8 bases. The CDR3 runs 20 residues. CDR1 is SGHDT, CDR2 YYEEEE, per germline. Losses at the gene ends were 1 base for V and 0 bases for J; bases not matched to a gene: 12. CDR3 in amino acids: CASSLFSPGQVHSGANVLTF. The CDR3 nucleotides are TGTGCCAGCAGCTTGTTTAGCCCGGGACAGGTACACTCTGGGGCCAACGTCCTGACTTTC.

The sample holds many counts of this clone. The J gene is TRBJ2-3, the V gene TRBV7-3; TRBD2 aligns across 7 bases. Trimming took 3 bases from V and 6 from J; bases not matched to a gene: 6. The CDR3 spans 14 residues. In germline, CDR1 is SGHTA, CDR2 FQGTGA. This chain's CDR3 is CASSLAGVGDTQYF. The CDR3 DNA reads TGTGCCAGCAGCTTGGCGGGAGTGGGCGATACGCAGTATTTT.

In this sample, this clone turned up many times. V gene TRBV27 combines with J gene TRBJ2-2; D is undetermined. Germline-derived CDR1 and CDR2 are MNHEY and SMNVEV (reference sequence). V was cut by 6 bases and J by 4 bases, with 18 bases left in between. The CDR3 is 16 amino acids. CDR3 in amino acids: CASSSPSSRITGELFF. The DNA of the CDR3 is TGTGCCAGCAGCTCCCCTTCCTCGAGGATCACCGGGGAGCTGTTTTTT.

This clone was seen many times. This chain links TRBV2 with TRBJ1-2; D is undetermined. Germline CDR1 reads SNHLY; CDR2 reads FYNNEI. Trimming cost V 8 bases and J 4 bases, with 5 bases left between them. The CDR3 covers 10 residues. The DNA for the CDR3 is TGTGCCAGCGGGTCCTATGGCTACACCTTC. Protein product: CASGSYGYTF.

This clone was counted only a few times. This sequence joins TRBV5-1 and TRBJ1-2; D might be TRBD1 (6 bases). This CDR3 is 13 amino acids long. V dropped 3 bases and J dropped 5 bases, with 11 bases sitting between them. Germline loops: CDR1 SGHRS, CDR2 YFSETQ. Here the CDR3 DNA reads TGCGCCAGCAGCTGGGACAAGATTTATGGCTACACCTTC. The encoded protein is CASSWDKIYGYTF.

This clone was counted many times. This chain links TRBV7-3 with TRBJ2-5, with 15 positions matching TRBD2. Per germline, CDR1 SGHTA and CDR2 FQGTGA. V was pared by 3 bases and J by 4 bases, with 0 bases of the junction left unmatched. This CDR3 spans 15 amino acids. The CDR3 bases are TGTGCCAGCAGCTTGGGACTAGCGGGAGGAGAGACCCAGTACTTC. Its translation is CASSLGLAGGETQYF. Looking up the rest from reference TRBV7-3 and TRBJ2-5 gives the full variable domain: GAGVSQTPSNKVTEKGKYVELRCDPISGHTALYWYRQSLGQGPEFLIYFQGTGAADDSGLPNDRFFAVRPEGSVSTLKIQRTERGDSAVYLCASSLGLAGGETQYFGPGTRLLVL.

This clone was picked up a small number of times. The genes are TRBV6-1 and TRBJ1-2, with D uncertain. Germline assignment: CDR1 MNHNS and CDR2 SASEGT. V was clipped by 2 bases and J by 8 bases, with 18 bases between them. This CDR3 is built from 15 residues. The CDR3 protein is CASSETGPDIGGYTF. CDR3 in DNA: TGTGCCAGCAGTGAAACCGGGCCCGATATAGGGGGCTACACCTTC.

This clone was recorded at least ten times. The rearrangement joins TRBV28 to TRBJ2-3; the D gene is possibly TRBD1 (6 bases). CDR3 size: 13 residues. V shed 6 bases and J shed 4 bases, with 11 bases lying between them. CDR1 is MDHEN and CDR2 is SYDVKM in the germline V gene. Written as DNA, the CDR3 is TGTGCCAGCAGCGACAGGCACTCAGATACGCAGTATTTT. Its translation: CASSDRHSDTQYF.

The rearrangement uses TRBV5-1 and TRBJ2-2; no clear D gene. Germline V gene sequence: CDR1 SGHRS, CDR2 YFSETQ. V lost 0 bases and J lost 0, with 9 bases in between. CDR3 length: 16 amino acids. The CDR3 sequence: CASSLAIVTNTGELFF. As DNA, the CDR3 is TGCGCCAGCAGCTTGGCCATTGTAACGAACACCGGGGAGCTGTTTTTT.

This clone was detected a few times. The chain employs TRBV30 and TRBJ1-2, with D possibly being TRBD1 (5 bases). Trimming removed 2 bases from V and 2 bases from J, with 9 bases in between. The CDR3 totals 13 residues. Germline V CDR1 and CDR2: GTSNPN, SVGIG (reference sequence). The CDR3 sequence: CAWSRGENYGYTF. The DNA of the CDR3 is TGTGCCTGGAGTAGAGGGGAGAACTATGGCTACACCTTC.

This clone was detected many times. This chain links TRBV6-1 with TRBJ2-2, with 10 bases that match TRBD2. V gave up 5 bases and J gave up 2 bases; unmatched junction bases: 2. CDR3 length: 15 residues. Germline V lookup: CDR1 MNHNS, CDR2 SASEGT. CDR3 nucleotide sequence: TGTGCCAGCAGTTTACTAGCGGGAAACACCGGGGAGCTGTTTTTT. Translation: CASSLLAGNTGELFF.

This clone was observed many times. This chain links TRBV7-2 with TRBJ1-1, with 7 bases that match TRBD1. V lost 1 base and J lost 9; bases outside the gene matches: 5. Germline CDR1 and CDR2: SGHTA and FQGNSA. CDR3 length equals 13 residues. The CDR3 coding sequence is TGTGCCAGCAGCTTAGGAGGGACAGCAAAAGCTTTCTTT. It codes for CASSLGGTAKAFF. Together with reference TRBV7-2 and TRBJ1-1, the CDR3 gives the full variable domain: GAGVSQSPSNKVTEKGKDVELRCDPISGHTALYWYRQSLGQGLEFLIYFQGNSAPDKSGLPSDRFSAERTGGSVSTLTIQRTQQEDSAVYLCASSLGGTAKAFFGQGTRLTVV.

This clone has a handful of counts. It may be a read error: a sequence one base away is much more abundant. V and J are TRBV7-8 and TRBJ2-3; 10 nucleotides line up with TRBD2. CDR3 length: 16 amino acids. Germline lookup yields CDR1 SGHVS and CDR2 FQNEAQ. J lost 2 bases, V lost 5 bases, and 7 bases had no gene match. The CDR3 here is CASSPTGTSVTDTQYF. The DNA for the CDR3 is TGTGCCAGCAGCCCAACCGGGACTAGCGTCACAGATACGCAGTATTTT.